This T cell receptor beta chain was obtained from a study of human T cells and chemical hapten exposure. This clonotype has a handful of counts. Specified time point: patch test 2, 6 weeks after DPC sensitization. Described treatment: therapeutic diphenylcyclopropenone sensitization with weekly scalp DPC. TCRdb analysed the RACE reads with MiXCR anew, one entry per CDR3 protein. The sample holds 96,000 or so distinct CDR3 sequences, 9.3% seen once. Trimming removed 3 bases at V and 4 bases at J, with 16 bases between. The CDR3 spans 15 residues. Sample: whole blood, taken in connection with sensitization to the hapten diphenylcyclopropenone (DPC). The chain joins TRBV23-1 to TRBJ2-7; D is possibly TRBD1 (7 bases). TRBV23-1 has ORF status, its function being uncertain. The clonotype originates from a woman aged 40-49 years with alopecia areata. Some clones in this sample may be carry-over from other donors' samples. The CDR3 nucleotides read TGCGCCAGCAGTCATTCGGCGGGACAGAAGTACGAGCAGTACTTC. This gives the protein CASSHSAGQKYEQYF.